The entry below describes one T cell receptor beta chain. This entry belongs to a study of technical replicates of blood from a few donors. The CDR3 has 16 amino acids. Per germline, CDR1 LGHNA and CDR2 YNFKEQ. V was clipped by 1 base and J by 6 bases; unmatched bases: 6. Clones were sequenced by immunoSEQ multiplex PCR, and TCRdb holds only the in-frame ones, with some missing. The sample has roughly 62,000 clones; roughly 95% are singletons. This TCR derives from a human donor in good health. Some clones in this sample may be carry-over from other donors' samples. This chain uses TRBV4-2 with TRBJ1-6; the match to TRBD1 covers 7 bases. Sequenced sample: PBMCs. The CDR3, as DNA: TGTGCCAGCAGCCAAGTTGAGGGGGCGGGTAATTCACCCCTCCACTTT. It translates to CASSQVEGAGNSPLHF.